This is a list of T cell receptor beta chains from one sample in a study of T cells after yellow fever vaccination. A single record per CDR3 protein comes from TCRdb applying MiXCR to the 5' RACE reads. The data hold 300,000 to 450,000 distinct CDR3 sequences, with roughly 8.4% observed a single time. Sample: PBMCs, taken more than 40 days after the first yellow fever vaccination. The receptors come from a young man who received the YFV17D yellow fever vaccine. The CDR3 runs from the conserved cysteine through the conserved F or W. The D gene is left open where the match is weak. Size is stated for part of the rows, as once, few or many counts, or as a class when the clone is expanded.

TRBD2	many	TRBV7-2	TRBJ2-1	TGTGCCAGCAGCCCGACTAGCGGGGGTTACAATGAGCAGTTCTTC	CASSPTSGGYNEQFF
.	many	TRBV5-6	TRBJ2-5	TGTGCCAGCAGCTCGGCCCCCCGGGAGACCCAGTACTTC	CASSSAPRETQYF
TRBD2	.	TRBV4-2	TRBJ2-7	TGTGCCAGCAGCCAAACGACTAGCGGGCGGGAGCAGTACTTC	CASSQTTSGREQYF
.	few	TRBV12-3/TRBV12-4	TRBJ1-2	TGTGCCAGCAGTTTGAACCTCCTAGGCTACACCTTC	CASSLNLLGYTF
.	.	TRBV7-2	TRBJ2-1	TGTGCCAGCAGCTTTAACGGGGGCTCCTACAATGAGCAGTTCTTC	CASSFNGGSYNEQFF
TRBD2	.	TRBV12-3/TRBV12-4	TRBJ2-3	TGTGCCAGCAGTTTGGCGGGGGGTCCCCATACGCAGAATTTT	CASSLAGGPHTQNF
.	.	TRBV6-2/TRBV6-3	TRBJ1-1	TGTGCCAGCAGCGTGGGACGGCTAGCATTAACGAACACTGAAGCTTTCTTT	CASSVGRLALTNTEAFF
.	.	TRBV7-8	TRBJ2-4	TGTGCCAGCAGCTTAGTAGCAGGTCGAGGGCGCGTTGCCAAAAACATTCAGTACTTC	CASSLVAGRGRVAKNIQYF
.	.	TRBV7-3	TRBJ2-2	TGTGCCAGCAAAGTGAACACCGGGGAGCTGTTTTTT	CASKVNTGELFF
.	few	TRBV4-1	TRBJ2-5	TGCGCCAGCAGCCTCGGGGACGCCGAAGAGACCCAGTACTTC	CASSLGDAEETQYF
TRBD2	few	TRBV20-1	TRBJ2-3	TGCAGTGCTAGAGTAGCGGGGCAGCTAGATACGCAGTATTTT	CSARVAGQLDTQYF
.	.	TRBV7-8	TRBJ2-5	TGTGCCAGCAGCTCACTCACGGTGGCGGAGACCCAGTACTTC	CASSSLTVAETQYF
TRBD2	many	TRBV11-1	TRBJ2-1	TGTGCCAGCAGCCCCGACGCTAGCGGGGGGTCTTACAATGAGCAGTTCTTC	CASSPDASGGSYNEQFF
.	few	TRBV11-2	TRBJ2-5	TGTGCCAGCAGCATACGGGGTGGTTGGCGGGAGACCCAGTACTTC	CASSIRGGWRETQYF
TRBD1	few	TRBV5-5	TRBJ2-1	TGTGCCAGCAGGCTAACAGGGGGAGAGCGCAATGAGCAGTTCTTC	CASRLTGGERNEQFF
TRBD1	few	TRBV20-1	TRBJ1-1	TGCAGTGCTACAAAACCACAGGGGAGCACTGAAGCTTTCTTT	CSATKPQGSTEAFF
.	.	TRBV5-1	TRBJ2-6	TGCGCCAGCAGCCCAACCGGTGACCCCAGCTCTGGGGCCAACGTCCTGACTTTC	CASSPTGDPSSGANVLTF
.	.	TRBV4-3	TRBJ1-3	TGCGCCAGCAGCCAAGATCCCCAGGTCGCTGGAAACACCATATATTTT	CASSQDPQVAGNTIYF
TRBD1	many	TRBV5-1	TRBJ2-1	TGCGCCAGCAGCTCCCCAGGGGGTAGCGTGGGGTACTACAATGAGCAGTTCTTC	CASSSPGGSVGYYNEQFF
.	.	TRBV5-1	TRBJ2-1	TGCGCCAGCAGCTCCGGGCCTCCAAGGGATGAGCAGTTCTTC	CASSSGPPRDEQFF
TRBD2	.	TRBV5-1	TRBJ2-1	TGCGCCAGCGCGCCGGGGGGAACGTGGAATGAGCAGTTCTTC	CASAPGGTWNEQFF
TRBD2	few	TRBV7-6	TRBJ2-1	TGTGCCAGCAGCTCTGGACTAGCGGGGGGGCTGGACAATGAGCAGTTCTTC	CASSSGLAGGLDNEQFF
TRBD2	.	TRBV5-4	TRBJ2-2	TGTGCCAGCAGCCGGGGAGCGGGGGTGAACACCGGGGAGCTGTTTTTT	CASSRGAGVNTGELFF
.	.	TRBV7-2	TRBJ1-5	TGTGCCAGCAGCGTTGATCGGGGGAATCAGCCCCAGCATTTT	CASSVDRGNQPQHF
.	few	TRBV5-1	TRBJ1-3	TGCGCCAGCAGCTTCTTGGGGGTCCCCAACTCTGGAAACACCATATATTTT	CASSFLGVPNSGNTIYF
.	.	TRBV4-3	TRBJ1-2	TGCGCCAGCAGCCAAGATAGGGCCCCTACACTTGCTAACTATGGCTACACCTTC	CASSQDRAPTLANYGYTF
.	.	TRBV11-2	TRBJ1-3	TGTGCCAGCAGCTTTTCCGACTCTGGAAACACCATATATTTT	CASSFSDSGNTIYF
.	few	TRBV28	TRBJ2-1	TGTGCCAGCTTCACCTACAATGAGCAGTTCTTC	CASFTYNEQFF
.	few	TRBV7-2	TRBJ2-1	TGTGCCAGCAGGGAGGGGGCTAGCTCCTACAATGAGCAGTTCTTC	CASREGASSYNEQFF
TRBD2	few	TRBV12-3/TRBV12-4	TRBJ2-1	TGTGCCAGCAGGGGAGGGTCCTACAATGAGCAGTTCTTC	CASRGGSYNEQFF
.	few	TRBV19	TRBJ2-1	TGTGCCAGTAGTATTAATCTTTGGTCAGGATTTAATGAGCAGTTCTTC	CASSINLWSGFNEQFF
.	.	TRBV5-1	TRBJ2-1	TGCGCCAGCAGCTTGTACGTTCAGGGAGAACTGTTCTTC	CASSLYVQGELFF
.	.	TRBV3-1	TRBJ2-7	TGTGCCAGCAGCCAAGGTCCCCCTCGGGAGCAGTACTTC	CASSQGPPREQYF
.	.	TRBV20-1	TRBJ1-6	TGCAGTGCTGGGAGAGCCTCCTATAATTCACCCCTCCACTTT	CSAGRASYNSPLHF
TRBD1	.	TRBV5-1	TRBJ2-5	TGCGCCAGCAGCGAGGGCTCAGGGGGAACGGAGACCCAGTACTTC	CASSEGSGGTETQYF
.	.	TRBV5-1	TRBJ2-1	TGCGCCAGCAGACCCGGGGGGCAGGGAAACGATGAGCAGTTCTTC	CASRPGGQGNDEQFF
TRBD2	.	TRBV4-3	TRBJ2-7	TGCGCCAGCAGCCACCAGCGGGGGGCGGCCTACGAGCAGTACTTC	CASSHQRGAAYEQYF
.	few	TRBV4-3	TRBJ1-2	TGCGCCAGCAGCCAGAATCCACAGGAAGCCTATGGCTACACCTTC	CASSQNPQEAYGYTF
.	few	TRBV3-1	TRBJ2-1	TGTGCCAGCAGCCAAGATCTTCCTTCCATCGAGGGGGGGGCGTACAATGAGCAGTTCTTC	CASSQDLPSIEGGAYNEQFF
.	few	TRBV18	TRBJ1-5	TGTGCCAGCTCCCTTGGGCCCATGGAACAGCCCCAGCATTTT	CASSLGPMEQPQHF
TRBD2	many	TRBV7-2	TRBJ2-5	TGTGCCAGCAGCTGGACTAGCGGAAACCAAGAGACCCAGTACTTC	CASSWTSGNQETQYF
TRBD2	few	TRBV5-1	TRBJ2-1	TGCGCCAGCAGTCCCACTAGCGGACTAAACAATGAGCAGTTCTTC	CASSPTSGLNNEQFF
TRBD2	few	TRBV4-1	TRBJ2-3	TGCGCCAGCAGCCAAGGGAGAATAGCGGGGGATACAGATACGCAGTATTTT	CASSQGRIAGDTDTQYF
TRBD2	few	TRBV29-1	TRBJ2-3	TGCAGCGCCGACGGACTAGCGGGAAACACAGATACGCAGTATTTT	CSADGLAGNTDTQYF
.	.	TRBV18	TRBJ2-3	TGTGCCAGCTCAACAAGACAGGTTAGCACAGATACGCAGTATTTT	CASSTRQVSTDTQYF
.	few	TRBV24-1	TRBJ1-3	TGTGCCACCAGGACAGAATACTCTGGAAACACCATATATTTT	CATRTEYSGNTIYF
.	.	TRBV20-1	TRBJ2-7	TGCAGTGCTATAAAACCGGGCCTGATTTACGAGCAGTACTTC	CSAIKPGLIYEQYF
.	few	TRBV5-4	TRBJ1-1	TGTGCCAGCAGCTTGGAACGGACGAACACTGAAGCTTTCTTT	CASSLERTNTEAFF
.	many	TRBV7-6	TRBJ2-2	TGTGCCAGCAGCCCAGGGTCGGGGACGAACACCGGGGAGCTGTTTTTT	CASSPGSGTNTGELFF
.	many	TRBV9	TRBJ1-3	TGTGCCAGCAGCGTAGTTCCGGGGACTGGAAACACCATATATTTT	CASSVVPGTGNTIYF
.	few	TRBV4-3	TRBJ2-1	TGCGCCAGCAGCCAAGTGCATTTTTATGGCTCCTACAATGAGCAGTTCTTC	CASSQVHFYGSYNEQFF
TRBD1	many	TRBV4-1	TRBJ2-1	TGCGCCAGCAGCCAAGGACAGGGAGCATCCAATGAGCAGTTCTTC	CASSQGQGASNEQFF
TRBD2	few	TRBV6-5	TRBJ2-7	TGTGCCAGCAGTTACTCGTTTCCCGGGGAGGGCTACGAGCAGTACTTC	CASSYSFPGEGYEQYF